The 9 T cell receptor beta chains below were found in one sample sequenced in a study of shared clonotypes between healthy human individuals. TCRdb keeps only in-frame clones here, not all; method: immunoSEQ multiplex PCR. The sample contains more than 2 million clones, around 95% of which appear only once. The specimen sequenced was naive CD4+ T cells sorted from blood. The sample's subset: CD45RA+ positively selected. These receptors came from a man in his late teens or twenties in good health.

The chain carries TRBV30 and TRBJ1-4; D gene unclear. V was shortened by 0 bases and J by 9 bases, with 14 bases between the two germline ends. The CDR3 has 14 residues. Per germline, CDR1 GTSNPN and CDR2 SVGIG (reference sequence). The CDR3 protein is CAWSVSALGKKLFF. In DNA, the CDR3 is TGTGCCTGGAGTGTAAGCGCCTTGGGGAAAAAACTGTTTTTT.

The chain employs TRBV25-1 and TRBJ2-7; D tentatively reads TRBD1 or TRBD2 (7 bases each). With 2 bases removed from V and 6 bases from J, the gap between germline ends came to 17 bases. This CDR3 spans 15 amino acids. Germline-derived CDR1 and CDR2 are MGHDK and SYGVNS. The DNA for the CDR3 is TGTGCCAGCAGTGAACGACTAGCAGGGGGGGGCGAGCAGTACTTC. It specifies CASSERLAGGGEQYF.

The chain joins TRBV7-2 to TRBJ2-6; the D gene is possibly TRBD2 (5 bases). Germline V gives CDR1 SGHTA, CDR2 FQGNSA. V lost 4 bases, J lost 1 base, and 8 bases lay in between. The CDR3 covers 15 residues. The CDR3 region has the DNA TGTGCCAGCAGCTCCATAGCGTCTGGGGCCAACGTCCTGACTTTC. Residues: CASSSIASGANVLTF.

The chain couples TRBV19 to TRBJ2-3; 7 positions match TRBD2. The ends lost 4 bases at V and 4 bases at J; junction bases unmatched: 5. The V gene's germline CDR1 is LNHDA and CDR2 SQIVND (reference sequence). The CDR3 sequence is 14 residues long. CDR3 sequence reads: CASSSGSKADTQYF. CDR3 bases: TGTGCCAGTAGTAGCGGGAGTAAGGCAGATACGCAGTATTTT. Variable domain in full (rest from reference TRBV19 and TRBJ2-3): DGGITQSPKYLFRKEGQNVTLSCEQNLNHDAMYWYRQDPGQGLRLIYYSQIVNDFQKGDIAEGYSVSREKKESFPLTVTSAQKNPTAFYLCASSSGSKADTQYFGPGTRLTVL.

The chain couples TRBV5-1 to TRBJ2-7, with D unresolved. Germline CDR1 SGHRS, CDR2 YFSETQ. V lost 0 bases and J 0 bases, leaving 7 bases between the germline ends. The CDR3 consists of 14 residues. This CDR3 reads CASSLAQHSYEQYF. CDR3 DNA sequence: TGCGCCAGCAGCTTGGCTCAGCACTCCTACGAGCAGTACTTC. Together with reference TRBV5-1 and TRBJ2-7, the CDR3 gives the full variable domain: KAGVTQTPRYLIKTRGQQVTLSCSPISGHRSVSWYQQTPGQGLQFLFEYFSETQRNKGNFPGRFSGRQFSNSRSEMNVSTLELGDSALYLCASSLAQHSYEQYFGPGTRLTVT.

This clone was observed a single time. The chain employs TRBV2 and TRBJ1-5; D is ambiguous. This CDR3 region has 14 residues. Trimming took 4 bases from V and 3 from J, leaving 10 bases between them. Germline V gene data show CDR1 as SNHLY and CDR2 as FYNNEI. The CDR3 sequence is CASSVRQNNQPQHF. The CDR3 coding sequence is TGTGCCAGCAGTGTAAGGCAGAACAATCAGCCCCAGCATTTT.

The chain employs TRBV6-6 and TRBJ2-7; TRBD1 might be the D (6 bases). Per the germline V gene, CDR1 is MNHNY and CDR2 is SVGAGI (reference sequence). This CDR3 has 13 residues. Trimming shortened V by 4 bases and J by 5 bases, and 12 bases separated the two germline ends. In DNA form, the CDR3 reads TGTGCCAGCAGTTTTAACAGGGTCGACGAGCAGTACTTC. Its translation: CASSFNRVDEQYF.

The CDR3 loop reads CASSLRGTGRLNTGELFF. The CDR3 bases are TGTGCCAGCAGCTTAAGGGGAACAGGGAGATTAAACACCGGGGAGCTGTTTTTT. The rearrangement joins TRBV7-9 to TRBJ2-2; D may be TRBD1 (6 bases). This CDR3 has 18 residues. V lost 2 bases to trimming and J lost 2 bases, with 18 bases between them. The germline V gene has CDR1 SEHNR and CDR2 FQNEAQ (reference sequence). Together with reference TRBV7-9 and TRBJ2-2, the CDR3 gives the full variable domain: DTGVSQNPRHKITKRGQNVTFRCDPISEHNRLYWYRQTLGQGPEFLTYFQNEAQLEKSRLLSDRFSAERPKGSFSTLEIQRTEQGDSAMYLCASSLRGTGRLNTGELFFGEGSRLTVL.

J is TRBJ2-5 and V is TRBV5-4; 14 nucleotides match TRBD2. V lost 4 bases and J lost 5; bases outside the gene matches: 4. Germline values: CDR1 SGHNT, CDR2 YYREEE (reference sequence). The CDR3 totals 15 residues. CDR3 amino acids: CASSQGLAGVETQYF. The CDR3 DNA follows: TGTGCCAGCAGCCAGGGACTAGCGGGAGTCGAGACCCAGTACTTC.